One and the same sample provided the 24 T cell receptor beta chains below, sequenced in a study of T cell responses to AZD1222 COVID-19 vaccine. Clones were sequenced by immunoSEQ multiplex PCR, and TCRdb holds only the in-frame ones, with some missing. The sample consists of 30,000 to 35,000 clones, roughly 90% of them appearing once. This specimen was peripheral blood, taken 28 days after the second AZD1222 dose. The source is an adult who received the AZD1222 COVID-19 vaccine.

A single count supports this clone. The genes are TRBV18 and TRBJ2-3, with D hard to call. The CDR3 extends over 11 amino acids. The germline V and J ends were trimmed by 6 bases and 1 base, with 2 bases remaining between them. Germline-derived CDR1 and CDR2 are KGHSH and LQKENI. This CDR3 is CASSRTDTQYF. CDR3 bases: TGTGCCAGCTCTCGCACAGATACGCAGTATTTT. The variable domain in full, with the rest retrieved from reference TRBV18 and TRBJ2-3, is NAGVMQNPRHLVRRRGQEARLRCSPMKGHSHVYWYRQLPEEGLKFMVYLQKENIIDESGMPKERFSAEFPKEGPSILRIQQVVRGDSAAYFCASSRTDTQYFGPGTRLTVL.

This chain uses TRBV5-1 with TRBJ1-5, with D maybe TRBD1 (6 bases). Germline values: CDR1 SGHRS, CDR2 YFSETQ. V was trimmed by 4 bases and J by 5 bases, leaving 16 bases between them. The CDR3 runs to 15 residues. The DNA of the CDR3 is TGCGCCAGCAGCCCGGAGGGGGGTAGGGATCAGCCCCAGCATTTT. Translating it yields CASSPEGGRDQPQHF. The full variable domain, in which reference TRBV5-1 and TRBJ1-5 provide the parts outside the CDR3, is KAGVTQTPRYLIKTRGQQVTLSCSPISGHRSVSWYQQTPGQGLQFLFEYFSETQRNKGNFPGRFSGRQFSNSRSEMNVSTLELGDSALYLCASSPEGGRDQPQHFGDGTRLSIL.

J is TRBJ2-6 and V is TRBV18; D is uncertain. Germline CDR1 reads KGHSH; CDR2 reads LQKENI. The ends were cut back, 1 base at V and 2 bases at J, with 9 bases in the middle. The CDR3 runs to 16 residues. For the CDR3, the DNA is TGTGCCAGCTCACCACAGGGTAACGCTGGGGCCAACGTCCTGACTTTC. Its protein product is CASSPQGNAGANVLTF.

This rearrangement joins TRBV7-9 to TRBJ2-7; D remains unclear. Germline values: CDR1 SEHNR, CDR2 FQNEAQ (reference sequence). This CDR3 region has 14 residues. Trimming took 5 bases from V and 2 from J, leaving 13 bases between them. CDR3 in amino acids: CASSGDSITYEQYF. The CDR3 nucleotides are TGTGCCAGCAGCGGCGACTCCATTACCTACGAGCAGTACTTC.

The chain carries TRBV4-3 and TRBJ1-1; possibly TRBD1 for D (5 bases). Germline lookup yields CDR1 LGHNA and CDR2 YSLEER. The CDR3 runs to 18 residues. V was shortened by 5 bases and J by 1 base, with 23 bases between the two germline ends. CDR3 nucleotide sequence: TGCGCCAGCAGCTACCGGGACCCCCTCTTCGGCCGGAACACTGAAGCTTTCTTT. Translation gives CASSYRDPLFGRNTEAFF.

The CDR3 sequence is CASKGTGRYEQYF. CDR3 DNA: TGTGCCAGCAAGGGGACAGGGCGTTACGAGCAGTACTTC. The rearrangement uses TRBV12-3 or TRBV12-4 and TRBJ2-7, with 9 bases lining up with TRBD1. This CDR3 comprises 13 residues. Losses at the gene ends were 7 bases for V and 4 bases for J; bases not matched to a gene: 5.

This sequence joins TRBV19 and TRBJ1-3; TRBD1 is a possible D gene (6 bases). The germline V gene encodes CDR1 LNHDA and CDR2 SQIVND (reference sequence). Trimming cost V 6 bases and J 0 bases, with 12 bases left between them. There are 15 residues in the CDR3. The CDR3 DNA sequence: TGTGCCAGTAGCGAGACAGGCGGCTCTGGAAACACCATATATTTT. Translating it yields CASSETGGSGNTIYF.

The CDR3 DNA reads TGTGCCAGCAGTTCCTCGGGGGGGCAGGGCACAGATACGCAGTATTTT. This encodes CASSSSGGQGTDTQYF. This sequence joins TRBV28 and TRBJ2-3; 8 bases match TRBD2. V gave up 4 bases and J gave up 1 base; unmatched junction bases: 7. Germline V gene data show CDR1 as MDHEN and CDR2 as SYDVKM. The CDR3 runs 16 residues.

The chain carries TRBV7-9 and TRBJ1-6, with 7 bases identical to TRBD1. V gave up 5 bases and J gave up 6 bases; unmatched junction bases: 7. The germline V gene has CDR1 SEHNR and CDR2 FQNEAQ (reference sequence). There are 15 residues in the CDR3. As DNA, the CDR3 is TGTGCCAGCAGCCTACGGGGACAGCTTAATTCACCCCTCCACTTT. This sequence encodes CASSLRGQLNSPLHF. The complete variable domain, with remaining parts taken from reference TRBV7-9 and TRBJ1-6, reads DTGVSQNPRHKITKRGQNVTFRCDPISEHNRLYWYRQTLGQGPEFLTYFQNEAQLEKSRLLSDRFSAERPKGSFSTLEIQRTEQGDSAMYLCASSLRGQLNSPLHFGNGTRLTVT.

V usage is TRBV13 and J usage is TRBJ2-7; 12 bases fit TRBD2. The CDR3 sequence is 15 residues long. The V gene's germline CDR1 is PRHDT and CDR2 FYEKMQ (reference sequence). V shed 4 bases and J 4 bases; nucleotides not matched to a gene: 5. CDR3 residues: CASSYAGTSGYEQYF. The CDR3 bases are TGTGCCAGCAGCTACGCCGGGACTAGCGGGTACGAGCAGTACTTC.

This clone was seen once. The J gene is TRBJ2-7, the V gene TRBV7-3; possibly TRBD1 or TRBD2 for D (5 bases each). Per the germline V gene, CDR1 is SGHTA and CDR2 is FQGTGA. Trimming removed 6 bases from V and 3 bases from J, with 15 bases in between. CDR3 length equals 14 residues. CDR3 region: CASSRPGPLYEQYF. CDR3 bases: TGTGCCAGCAGTCGACCGGGACCCCTCTACGAGCAGTACTTC.

The chain joins TRBV7-8 to TRBJ1-3, with no clear D. Trimming left V 3 bases short and J 2 bases short, with 14 bases between. This CDR3 has 16 amino acids. Germline V CDR1 and CDR2: SGHVS, FQNEAQ. Here the CDR3 reads CASSLAQGSPGNTIYF. CDR3 DNA: TGTGCCAGCAGCTTGGCCCAAGGGTCCCCTGGAAACACCATATATTTT.

The V gene is TRBV5-1, the J gene TRBJ1-2; TRBD1 matches at 11 bases. The CDR3 is made up of 15 amino acids. Per germline, CDR1 SGHRS and CDR2 YFSETQ. V lost 4 bases, J lost 4 bases, and 6 bases stayed unmatched. CDR3 region: CASSPGTGGGYGYTF. For the CDR3, the DNA is TGCGCCAGCAGCCCCGGGACAGGGGGGGGCTATGGCTACACCTTC. Full variable domain (rest looked up from reference TRBV5-1 and TRBJ1-2): KAGVTQTPRYLIKTRGQQVTLSCSPISGHRSVSWYQQTPGQGLQFLFEYFSETQRNKGNFPGRFSGRQFSNSRSEMNVSTLELGDSALYLCASSPGTGGGYGYTFGSGTRLTVV.

The V gene is TRBV6-5, the J gene TRBJ1-6; D ambiguous. This CDR3 has 15 residues. V was clipped by 6 bases and J by 8 bases, with 17 bases between them. Looked up from germline, CDR1 is MNHEY and CDR2 is SVGAGI. This chain's CDR3 is CASSRDDGRYSPLHF. The CDR3 DNA sequence: TGTGCCAGCAGCCGTGACGACGGCCGATATTCACCCCTCCACTTT.

CDR3 protein: CASSQDPIEGANEKLFF. The CDR3, as DNA: TGCGCCAGCAGCCAAGACCCCATCGAGGGTGCCAATGAAAAACTGTTTTTT. The chain employs TRBV4-1 and TRBJ1-4, with D unresolved. Germline assignment: CDR1 MGHRA and CDR2 YSYEKL. Trimming pared 0 bases from V and 5 bases from J, leaving 16 bases between. This CDR3 has 17 amino acids.

V usage is TRBV19 and J usage is TRBJ1-4, with no clear D. Trimming stripped 4 bases from V and 8 bases from J, with 11 bases between. The germline V gene has CDR1 LNHDA and CDR2 SQIVND (reference sequence). The CDR3 sequence is 13 residues long. DNA for the CDR3: TGTGCCAGTAGTAGTCTTGGAAACGAAAAACTGTTTTTT. Translation gives CASSSLGNEKLFF.

The chain carries TRBV2 and TRBJ2-1, with 7 nucleotides matching TRBD2. This CDR3 spans 14 amino acids. In germline, CDR1 is SNHLY, CDR2 FYNNEI. Unmatched junction bases numbered 8, after V lost 5 bases and J lost 7 bases. The CDR3 DNA sequence: TGTGCCAGCAGTCCGGTTGCCGGGAGGAATGAGCAGTTCTTC. Protein: CASSPVAGRNEQFF.

The V and J genes are TRBV7-2 and TRBJ1-2; TRBD1 matches 9 bases. Germline CDR1 reads SGHTA; CDR2 reads FQGNSA. The J segment lost 6 bases and the V segment lost 5 bases, leaving 7 bases of the junction unmatched. CDR3 length equals 14 residues. CDR3 nucleotide sequence: TGTGCCAGCAGCCAGGCCGGACAGGGGAATGGCTACACCTTC. Translation: CASSQAGQGNGYTF. Looking up the rest from reference TRBV7-2 and TRBJ1-2 gives the full variable domain: GAGVSQSPSNKVTEKGKDVELRCDPISGHTALYWYRQSLGQGLEFLIYFQGNSAPDKSGLPSDRFSAERTGGSVSTLTIQRTQQEDSAVYLCASSQAGQGNGYTFGSGTRLTVV.

This chain uses TRBV6-5 with TRBJ2-7; D is uncertain. Looked up from germline, CDR1 is MNHEY and CDR2 is SVGAGI. V was trimmed by 6 bases and J by 7 bases, leaving 16 bases between them. This CDR3 has 13 residues. Here the CDR3 DNA reads TGTGCCAGCAGACTGGCCACTGCAGAAGAGCAGTACTTC. Amino acid sequence: CASRLATAEEQYF.

This clone was seen a single time. J is TRBJ2-7 and V is TRBV3-1 (or the pseudogene TRBV3-2), with 8 bases aligning to TRBD2. The CDR3 extends over 12 amino acids. The germline V gene encodes CDR1 LGHDT and CDR2 YNNKEL (reference sequence). Trimming removed 4 bases from V and 4 bases from J; junction bases left unmatched: 0. The CDR3: CASSRGGYEQYF. DNA of the CDR3: TGTGCCAGCAGCCGCGGGGGGTACGAGCAGTACTTC.

The V and J genes are TRBV3-1 (or the pseudogene TRBV3-2) and TRBJ2-5, with 10 bases identical to TRBD2. Per germline, CDR1 LGHDT and CDR2 YNNKEL (reference sequence). This CDR3 contains 17 residues. The V segment lost 0 bases and the J segment 4 bases; nucleotides outside the gene matches: 8. The CDR3 DNA reads TGTGCCAGCAGCCAAGAGGTCAAGCGGGGGGGCCGAGAGACCCAGTACTTC. Translating it yields CASSQEVKRGGRETQYF.

CDR3 DNA sequence: TGTGCCAGCTCACGGGGACAGGGCTTTAACTATGGCTACACCTTC. It translates to CASSRGQGFNYGYTF. The rearrangement uses TRBV18 and TRBJ1-2; 9 bases fit TRBD1. The junction had 4 bases not matched to a gene; V was cut back by 4 bases and J by 1 base. This CDR3 has 15 residues. Germline V gene data show CDR1 as KGHSH and CDR2 as LQKENI. Drawing the rest from reference TRBV18 and TRBJ1-2, the complete variable domain is NAGVMQNPRHLVRRRGQEARLRCSPMKGHSHVYWYRQLPEEGLKFMVYLQKENIIDESGMPKERFSAEFPKEGPSILRIQQVVRGDSAAYFCASSRGQGFNYGYTFGSGTRLTVV.

The chain links TRBV7-9 to TRBJ1-2; TRBD1 matches 12 bases. Germline values: CDR1 SEHNR, CDR2 FQNEAQ (reference sequence). Trimming removed 5 bases from V and 8 bases from J; junction bases left unmatched: 9. The CDR3 length is 15 residues. The CDR3 region has the DNA TGTGCCAGCAGCCCCGCCGGGACAGGGGGCGGCGGCTACACCTTC. Translating it yields CASSPAGTGGGGYTF.

The V and J genes are TRBV19 and TRBJ2-5; 11 bases fit TRBD1. Germline V gene sequence: CDR1 LNHDA, CDR2 SQIVND (reference sequence). This CDR3 comprises 15 residues. V gave up 6 bases and J gave up 5 bases; unmatched junction bases: 8. The CDR3 loop reads CASRNTDRGLETQYF. The DNA for the CDR3 is TGTGCCAGTAGAAACACGGACAGGGGGCTTGAGACCCAGTACTTC.